These 7 T cell receptor beta chains originate from one sample sequenced in a study of blood T cell repertoires in COVID-19. Repertoires were generated with immunoSEQ multiplex PCR, while TCRdb's copy carries only in-frame clones and drops some. The data hold around 100,000 clones, with approximately 85% observed a single time. Sequencing was done on a sample of peripheral blood. Source of these receptors: a man aged 40-55 years with acute or convalescent COVID-19.

The genes are TRBV4-1 and TRBJ2-1; no reliable D call. Germline loops: CDR1 MGHRA, CDR2 YSYEKL. Trimming took off 4 bases at V and 0 bases at J, with 10 bases between the two ends. CDR3 length: 15 residues. CDR3 protein: CASSLVGSSYNEQFF. As DNA, the CDR3 is TGCGCCAGCAGCCTAGTGGGCAGCTCCTACAATGAGCAGTTCTTC.

This chain uses TRBV6-2 or TRBV6-3 with TRBJ1-6; 8 bases match TRBD1. This CDR3 is 14 amino acids long. Germline V lookup: CDR1 MNHEY, CDR2 SVGEGT. V shed 7 bases, J shed 10 bases, and the junction held 9 bases outside the gene matches. The CDR3 DNA sequence: TGTGCCAGCAACCCCGACAGGGGATTGTCACCCCTCCACTTT. Translated: CASNPDRGLSPLHF.

The chain carries TRBV18 and TRBJ1-3; D is unclear. The V end lost 4 bases, the J end lost 0 bases, and 13 bases lay between the germline ends. The germline V gene has CDR1 KGHSH and CDR2 LQKENI. The CDR3 spans 16 residues. The CDR3 nucleotides read TGTGCCAGCTCACGTGAGGCCGAAGGCTCTGGAAACACCATATATTTT. Encoded protein: CASSREAEGSGNTIYF.

The CDR3 protein is CASSQVQGLDATGELFF. CDR3 sequence (DNA): TGTGCCAGCAGCCAAGTGCAAGGACTGGACGCGACCGGGGAGCTGTTTTTT. The chain joins TRBV14 to TRBJ2-2; D possibly corresponds to TRBD2 (5 bases). V lost 1 base to trimming and J lost 5 bases, with 17 bases between them. CDR1 is SGHDN, CDR2 FVKESK, per germline. The CDR3 is 17 residues long.

The chain has TRBV25-1 and TRBJ2-7; D is perhaps TRBD2 (5 bases). Germline V gene data show CDR1 as MGHDK and CDR2 as SYGVNS. V lost 3 bases and J lost 4, with 13 bases in between. The CDR3 has 14 amino acids. CDR3 loop: CASSDGSGKYEQYF. The CDR3 region has the DNA TGTGCCAGCAGTGATGGATCCGGGAAGTACGAGCAGTACTTC.

V and J are TRBV5-1 and TRBJ1-6; 10 positions match TRBD1. The CDR3 loop spans 14 amino acids. The V and J ends lost 4 bases and 7 bases, in that order; junction bases with no gene match: 2. Per the germline V gene, CDR1 is SGHRS and CDR2 is YFSETQ. CDR3 coding DNA: TGCGCCAGCAGCCCGGACAGGGGGAATTCACCCCTCCACTTT. This gives the protein CASSPDRGNSPLHF.

The chain has TRBV25-1 and TRBJ2-3; TRBD1 matches 7 bases. Looked up from germline, CDR1 is MGHDK and CDR2 is SYGVNS. This CDR3 has 14 amino acids. With 6 bases clipped from V and 1 base from J, the junction kept 4 bases outside the gene matches. CDR3: CASRNTGGTDTQYF. Here the CDR3 DNA reads TGTGCCAGCAGGAATACAGGGGGCACAGATACGCAGTATTTT.